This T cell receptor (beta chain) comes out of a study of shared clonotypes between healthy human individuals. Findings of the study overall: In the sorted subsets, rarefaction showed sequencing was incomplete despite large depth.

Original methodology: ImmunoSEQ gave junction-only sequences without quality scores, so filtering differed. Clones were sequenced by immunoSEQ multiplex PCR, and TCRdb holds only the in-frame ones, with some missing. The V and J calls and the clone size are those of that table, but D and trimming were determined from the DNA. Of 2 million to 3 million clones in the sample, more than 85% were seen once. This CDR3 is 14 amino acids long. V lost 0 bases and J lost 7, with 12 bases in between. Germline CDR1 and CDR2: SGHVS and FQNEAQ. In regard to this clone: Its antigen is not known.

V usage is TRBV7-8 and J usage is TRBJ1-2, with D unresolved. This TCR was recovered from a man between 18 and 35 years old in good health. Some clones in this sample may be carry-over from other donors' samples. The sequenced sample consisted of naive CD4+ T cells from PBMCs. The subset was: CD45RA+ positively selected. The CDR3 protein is CASSLARTEIGYTF. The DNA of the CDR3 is TGTGCCAGCAGCTTAGCGCGGACGGAAATTGGCTACACCTTC.